The sequence of this T cell receptor (beta chain) was determined in a study of blood T cells in healthy people across ages. Findings and limits, study-wide: Those diversity estimates obtained from one million T cells were thought to be underestimates.

Notes on this clonotype: Its antigen is unidentified.

V shed 6 bases and J shed 0 bases, with 8 bases lying between them. CDR3 size: 12 residues. CDR1 is SQVTM and CDR2 is ANQGSEA in the germline V gene. Sample-barcoded 5' priming and a J-beta primer mix drove a second PCR of about 7 to 12 cycles. From the 5' RACE reads, TCRdb called clonotypes with MiXCR, one entry per CDR3 protein. The table lists over 1,300,000 distinct CDR3 sequences, approximately 63% of them singletons. The origin of this receptor is a man between 18 and 35 years old in good health. The rearrangement links TRBV29-1 to TRBJ1-1, with D possibly TRBD1 on 5 matching bases. The sample taken for sequencing was blood. This CDR3 is CSVGAMNTEAFF. CDR3 in DNA: TGCAGCGTAGGGGCCATGAACACTGAAGCTTTCTTT.